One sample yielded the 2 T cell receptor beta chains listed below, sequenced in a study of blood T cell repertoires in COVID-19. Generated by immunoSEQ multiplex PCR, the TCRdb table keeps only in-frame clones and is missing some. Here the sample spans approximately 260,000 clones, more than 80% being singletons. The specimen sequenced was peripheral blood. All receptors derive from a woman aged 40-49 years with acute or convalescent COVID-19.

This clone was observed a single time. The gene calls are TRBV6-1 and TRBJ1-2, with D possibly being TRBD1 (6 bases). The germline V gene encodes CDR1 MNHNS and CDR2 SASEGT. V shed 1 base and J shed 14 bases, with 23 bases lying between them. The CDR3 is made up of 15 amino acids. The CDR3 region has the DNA TGTGCCAGCAGTGAAGATTGGGGGAGGGGGAGGTCCCTAACCTTC. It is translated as CASSEDWGRGRSLTF.

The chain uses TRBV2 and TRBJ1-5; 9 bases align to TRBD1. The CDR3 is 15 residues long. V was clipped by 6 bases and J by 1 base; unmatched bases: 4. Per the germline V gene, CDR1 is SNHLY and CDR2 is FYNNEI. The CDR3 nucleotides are TGTGCCAGCAGCCGTGGACAGGGGAGCAATCAGCCCCAGCATTTT. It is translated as CASSRGQGSNQPQHF.